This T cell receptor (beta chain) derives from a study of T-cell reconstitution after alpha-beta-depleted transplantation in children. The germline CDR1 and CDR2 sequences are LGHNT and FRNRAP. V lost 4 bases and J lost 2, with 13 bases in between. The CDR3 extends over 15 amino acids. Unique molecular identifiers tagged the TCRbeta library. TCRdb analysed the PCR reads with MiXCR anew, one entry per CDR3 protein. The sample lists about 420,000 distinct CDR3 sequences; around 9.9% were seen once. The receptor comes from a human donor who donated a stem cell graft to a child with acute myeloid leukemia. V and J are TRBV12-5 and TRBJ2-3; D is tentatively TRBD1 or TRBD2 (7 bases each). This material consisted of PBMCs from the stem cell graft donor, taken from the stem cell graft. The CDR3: CASGSSGGVTDTQYF. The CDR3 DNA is TGTGCTAGTGGTTCCTCAGGGGGGGTCACAGATACGCAGTATTTT.